A selection of T cell receptor beta chains follows, all from one sample in a study of immune evolution from preneoplasia to lung adenocarcinoma. Clones were read by immunoSEQ multiplex PCR, and TCRdb kept only the in-frame ones, dropping some. The sample lists about 14,000 clones, more than 80% occurring once. The sequencing sample was made of FFPE minimally invasive lung adenocarcinoma tissue. Source of these receptors: a person in their 70s with lung adenocarcinoma. Both conserved end residues are part of each CDR3. D genes are given only for firm matches. The size field is filled for only some rows; it gives once, few, many or a size class.

d_call	j_call	clone_size	v_call	cdr3_nt	cdr3_aa
-	TRBJ1-1	-	TRBV5-1	TGCGCCAGCAGCTCGACAGGGAACACTGAAGCTTTCTTT	CASSSTGNTEAFF
TRBD1	TRBJ1-5	-	TRBV6-5	TGTGCCAGCAGTTGGGGACAGACAAATCAGCCCCAGCATTTT	CASSWGQTNQPQHF
-	TRBJ1-5	-	TRBV6-6	TGTGCCAGCCGCTTCGGGCAGGGAGGTCAGCCCCAGCATTTT	CASRFGQGGQPQHF
-	TRBJ2-7	-	TRBV28	TGTGCCAGCTTTTTTTCCCACGAGCAGTACTTC	CASFFSHEQYF
TRBD1	TRBJ2-5	-	TRBV5-8	TGTGCCAGCAGCTTAGTTGACAGGGGGGCCCTAGGGGCCCAGTACTTC	CASSLVDRGALGAQYF
TRBD1	TRBJ1-1	-	TRBV25-1	TGTGCCAGCATCCCCCGAGGGGGCGACAGAAACTTTGAAGCTTTCTTT	CASIPRGGDRNFEAFF
-	TRBJ1-1	-	TRBV20-1	TGCAGTGCTAGTCCCCAAACTGAAGCTTTCTTT	CSASPQTEAFF
TRBD2	TRBJ2-1	-	TRBV19	TGTGCCAGTAGTCCGGGGACTAGCGGGGTGGCGAATGAGCAGTTCTTC	CASSPGTSGVANEQFF
-	TRBJ1-1	-	TRBV6-5	TGTGCCAGCAGTTTAGGGGCGGGGGGTGTGACTGAAGCTTTCTTT	CASSLGAGGVTEAFF
-	TRBJ1-1	once	TRBV25-1	TGTGCCAGCAGCGGACGGAGTGAAGCTTTCTTT	CASSGRSEAFF
TRBD1	TRBJ2-7	-	TRBV5-1	TGCGCCAGCAGCAAGGGGGACAGGGGGCGAGAAGAGCAGTACTTC	CASSKGDRGREEQYF
-	TRBJ2-1	-	TRBV9	TGTGCCAGCAGCGTAGCGGGGAGCTACAATGAGCAGTTCTTC	CASSVAGSYNEQFF
-	TRBJ1-2	-	TRBV5-4	TGTGCCAGCAGCCGTTACCGGGGCGCCCAGTCTAACTATGGCTACACCTTC	CASSRYRGAQSNYGYTF
TRBD1	TRBJ2-7	-	TRBV28	TGTGCCAGCAGTACAGGGGGCCGGTACGAGCAGTACTTC	CASSTGGRYEQYF
-	TRBJ1-5	-	TRBV21-1	TGTGCCAGCAGCAAAGCGCTTTCGGGACAGGGGATCAATCAGCCCCAGCATTTT	CASSKALSGQGINQPQHF
TRBD1	TRBJ2-7	few	TRBV30	TGTGCCTGGAGTGTAAGAGTCGGGACAGTCCCTTCCTACGAGCAGTACTTC	CAWSVRVGTVPSYEQYF
-	TRBJ1-6	-	TRBV6-1	TGTGCCAGCAGTGAAGCATTGGAGGGATGGAATTCACCCCTCCACTTT	CASSEALEGWNSPLHF
-	TRBJ1-2	few	TRBV27	TGTGCCAGCAGTTTCCAGGATAACAGGTTCTGGCCCTATGGCTACACCTTC	CASSFQDNRFWPYGYTF
TRBD1	TRBJ1-3	-	TRBV20-1	TGCAGTGCCGACAGGGGAGACACCATATATTTT	CSADRGDTIYF
TRBD2	TRBJ2-1	-	TRBV19	TGTACCAGTAGTATCCCGGGACTAGCGGGAGACAATGAGCAGTTCTTC	CTSSIPGLAGDNEQFF
TRBD1	TRBJ1-1	-	TRBV10-3	TGTGCCATCAGTGCAGACACTACGGACAGGCACACTGAAGCTTTCTTT	CAISADTTDRHTEAFF
TRBD2	TRBJ2-5	-	TRBV19	TGTGCCAGTAGTACCCCCGGGCTAGCGGGGAAAGAGACCCAGTACTTC	CASSTPGLAGKETQYF
-	TRBJ2-7	few	TRBV29-1	TGCAGCGTTGAAGATGTACAAACCTACGAGCAGTACTTC	CSVEDVQTYEQYF
-	TRBJ2-2	-	TRBV30	TGTGCCTGGAGTCCCAGAACCACCGGGGAGCTGTTTTTT	CAWSPRTTGELFF
TRBD2	TRBJ2-3	few	TRBV6-6	TGTGCCAGCATACGAGCGGGGCCGAGCACAGATACGCAGTATTTT	CASIRAGPSTDTQYF
-	TRBJ2-3	once	TRBV6-1	TGTGCCAGCAGCATCGAAACAGATACGCAGTATTTT	CASSIETDTQYF